Shown below are 30 T cell receptor delta chains from a single sample sequenced in a study of γδ T cells in repeated Plasmodium falciparum infection. Flow sorting of PBMC yielded separate Vgamma9/Vdelta2+ and Vdelta2-negative gammadelta T cell populations for bulk repertoire analysis. TCRdb redid clone calling on the multiplex PCR reads using CATT. The sample lists 40,000 to 55,000 delta-chain clones, approximately 1.8% seen once, with approximately 24% in the top ten. What was sequenced was gamma-delta T cells from blood. Source of these receptors: a pool of human donors (malaria-infected and uninfected, not separated).

This clone was observed many times. TCRdb's protein, taken from a much larger clone, differs from this DNA's translation at residue 9, likely owing to a read error; the protein displayed comes from the DNA. The chain joins TRDV1 to TRDJ1, with 13 nucleotides matching TRDD3. Germline loops: CDR1 TSWWSYY, CDR2 QGS. This CDR3 has 23 amino acids. V was clipped by 3 bases and J by 0 bases; unmatched bases: 22. The DNA for the CDR3 is TGTGCTCTTGGGGACCCGACCCCACCCCGTACTGGGGGATACGCGGGGTACACCGATAAACTCATCTTT. Its protein is CALGDPTPPRTGGYAGYTDKLIF.

Comment on this clone: A read error is the likely source, as a far larger clone sits one nucleotide away. Additional DNA sequences in this sample encode the identical CDR3. V gene TRDV1 combines with J gene TRDJ1; 7 positions match TRDD3. Here the J gene came from matching the DNA to germline, since TCRdb omits it. Germline lookup yields CDR1 TSWWSYY and CDR2 QGS. The CDR3 consists of 15 residues. As DNA, the CDR3 is TGTGCTCTTGGGTCGTCCGGGGGATCTACCGACAAACTCATCTTT. This codes for CALGSSGGSTDKLIF.

This clone came up many times. A far larger clone is a single base away, which makes a read error likely. The gene calls are TRDV1 and TRDJ1; 9 bases agree with TRDD3. TCRdb is silent on the J gene; assignment here came from matching the DNA to germline. The CDR3 totals 28 residues. Germline values: CDR1 TSWWSYY, CDR2 QGS. Losses at the gene ends were 3 bases for V and 0 bases for J; bases not matched to a gene: 41. The CDR3 region is CALGDWGNNFPLEWGIRPAGPYTDKLIF. The CDR3 region has the DNA TGTGCTCTTGGGGACTGGGGGAATAACTTTCCTCTTGAGTGGGGGATAAGACCTGCTGGTCCGTACACCGATAAACTCATCTTT.

For this clone: The protein held in TCRdb is that of a much larger clone and does not match this DNA's translation at residue 3, likely because of a read error; the protein shown is translated from the DNA. The CDR3 sequence: CARGDPWPHLLRTGEYTDKLIF. CDR3 sequence (DNA): TGTGCTCGTGGGGACCCTTGGCCCCATCTTCTACGTACCGGGGAGTACACCGATAAACTCATCTTT. This sequence joins TRDV1 and TRDJ1, with D tentatively TRDD3 (5 bases). Germline CDR1 and CDR2: TSWWSYY and QGS. The CDR3 contains 22 residues.

This clone was counted ten times or more. The protein recorded in TCRdb matches a much larger clone and deviates from this DNA's translation at residue 13, suggesting a read error; the protein here is obtained by translating the DNA. The chain joins TRDV1 to TRDJ1, with D perhaps assigned TRDD2 or TRDD3 (8 bases each). There are 21 residues in the CDR3. Germline CDR1 is TSWWSYY and CDR2 is QGS. V lost 6 bases, J lost 0 bases, and 32 bases lay in between. The chain's CDR3 is CALGFLPLSYWGPRYTDKLIF. The CDR3 region has the DNA TGTGCTCTTGGCTTCCTACCCCTGTCGTACTGGGGGCCCCGGTACACCGATAAACTCATCTTT.

This clone was counted between two and nine times. The amino acid sequence in TCRdb belongs to a much larger clone and departs from this DNA's translation at residue 8, likely a sequencing read error; the sequence shown is translated from the DNA. The chain employs TRDV3 and TRDJ2, with TRDD3 identical over 10 bases. TCRdb gives no J gene; it was assigned here by matching the DNA to germline. The CDR3 runs 24 residues. CDR1 and CDR2 from the germline V gene are TVYSNPD and GDNSRS (reference sequence). The V segment lost 4 bases and the J segment 1 base; nucleotides outside the gene matches: 33. CDR3 in amino acids: CASRNPLPYPTPYWGIFLTAQLFF. The CDR3 DNA sequence: TGTGCCTCCAGAAACCCCCTTCCCTACCCCACCCCTTACTGGGGGATCTTTTTGACAGCACAACTCTTCTTT.

In this sample, this clone turned up a few times. TCRdb assigns this DNA the protein of a much larger clone, which departs from its translation at residue 24; this likely reflects a read error, and the protein shown comes from translating the DNA. In DNA form, the CDR3 reads TGTGCTCTTGGGGAACCGTCATACTACGTCCTATTTGATGGGTACTGGGGGATACGCGTTAGGACCGATGAACTCATCTTT. This encodes CALGEPSYYVLFDGYWGIRVRTDELIF. The chain has TRDV1 and TRDJ1; 13 nucleotides match TRDD3. The J gene, not given by TCRdb, was assigned here from a germline match of the nucleotide sequence. The CDR3 extends over 27 amino acids. Germline V gene sequence: CDR1 TSWWSYY, CDR2 QGS.

This clone was seen only a few times. TCRdb's listed protein matches a much larger clone and diverges from this DNA's translation at residue 8, likely through a read error; the protein shown comes from the DNA. The chain couples TRDV1 to TRDJ1; D perhaps matches TRDD3 (6 bases). TCRdb supplies no J gene; here it was assigned by aligning the nucleotide sequence to germline. CDR3 length: 16 residues. Germline V gene data show CDR1 as TSWWSYY and CDR2 as QGS. Trimming shortened V by 1 base and J by 8 bases, and 20 bases separated the two germline ends. The CDR3 sequence: CALGEPSHEAGEKLIF. The CDR3 DNA sequence: TGTGCTCTTGGGGAACCTTCCCACGAGGCTGGGGAAAAACTCATCTTT.

The table lists this clone with a few counts. The translation of this DNA and the TCRdb protein of a much larger clone differ at residue 17, probably owing to a read error; the protein shown here is translated from the DNA. The chain couples TRDV1 to TRDJ1; TRDD2 might be the D (7 bases). TCRdb does not report a J gene; here it was assigned by matching the DNA to germline references. The CDR3 is 25 amino acids. Germline V gives CDR1 TSWWSYY, CDR2 QGS. V gave up 1 base and J gave up 0 bases, with 39 bases separating them. The CDR3 region has the DNA TGTGCTCTTGGGGAACCTCATTTCCTACGGGGTTCGTTACGCTGGGGAACCTCCTACACCGATAAACTCATCTTT. Translating it yields CALGEPHFLRGSLRWGTSYTDKLIF.

This clone has ten or more counts. This DNA translates differently at residue 3 from the TCRdb protein, which is that of a much larger clone; a read error is likely, and the protein shown is the DNA's own translation. This chain uses TRDV1 with TRDJ1, with D perhaps being TRDD2 or TRDD3 (5 bases each). The J gene is absent in TCRdb and was assigned here via DNA matching to germline. The CDR3 totals 19 residues. The V gene's germline CDR1 is TSWWSYY and CDR2 QGS. V gave up 11 bases and J gave up 3 bases, with 34 bases separating them. The CDR3 nucleotides read TGTGCTTCTGCGATCGGTCTTCCAACTCACTCTGGGTGGTCCGATAAACTCATCTTT. It encodes CASAIGLPTHSGWSDKLIF.

In regard to this clone: A far larger clone is only one base removed, so a read error is likely. The sample holds other DNA sequences that translate to the same CDR3. The chain is built from TRDV3 and TRDJ1, with D maybe TRDD3 (5 bases). TCRdb does not report a J gene; here it was assigned by matching the DNA to germline references. The germline gives CDR1 TVYSNPD, CDR2 GDNSRS (reference sequence). The length of the CDR3 is 17 residues. Trimming shortened V by 5 bases and J by 1 base, and 26 bases separated the two germline ends. The CDR3 is CALDLRGIPLRTDKLIF. In DNA, the CDR3 is TGTGCCCTTGATCTCCGGGGAATACCTCTTCGCACCGATAAACTCATCTTT. The full variable domain, with the rest looked up from reference TRDV3 and TRDJ1, is CDKVTQSSPDQTVASGSEVVLLCTYDTVYSNPDLFWYRIRPDYSFQFVFYGDNSRSEGADFTQGRFSVKHILTQKAFHLVISPVRTEDSATYYCALDLRGIPLRTDKLIFGKGTRVTVEP.

Notes on this clone: The mismatch at residue 7 between this DNA's translation and the TCRdb protein of a much larger clone likely reflects a read error; the protein shown is translated from the DNA. This chain uses TRDV1 with TRDJ2, with 13 bases fitting TRDD3. The J gene is absent in TCRdb and was assigned here via DNA matching to germline. The CDR3 covers 22 residues. J was trimmed by 2 bases and V by 2 bases; bases with no gene match: 17. The germline V gene encodes CDR1 TSWWSYY and CDR2 QGS. The CDR3 loop reads CALGEWGLYWGIRGSLTAQLFF. The DNA of the CDR3 is TGTGCTCTTGGGGAATGGGGGTTGTACTGGGGGATACGAGGGAGCTTGACAGCACAACTCTTCTTT.

With respect to this clone: TCRdb's entry gives the protein of a much larger clone, which mismatches this DNA's translation at residue 5, likely from a read error; the protein reported here is translated from the DNA. The chain uses TRDV1 and TRDJ1; TRDD1 or TRDD2 may be the D gene (5 bases each). Assignment of the J gene here rests on matching the DNA to germline, because TCRdb gives none. Germline lookup yields CDR1 TSWWSYY and CDR2 QGS. This CDR3 has 21 residues. Between the trimmed V and J ends, which lost 4 bases and 0 bases, there was a span of 30 bases. Here the CDR3 DNA reads TGTGCTCTTGGGGGACTCAAACCTACAACTATAGTCCCTGCGTACACCGATAAACTCATCTTT. Translating it yields CALGGLKPTTIVPAYTDKLIF.

This clone was observed a few times. This DNA's translation differs at residue 7 from TCRdb's protein, which comes from a much larger clone; a read error is likely, and the protein shown is translated from the DNA. The rearrangement links TRDV1 to TRDJ1, with D perhaps TRDD3 (5 bases). TCRdb offers no J gene call, so here the DNA was matched to germline to obtain one. Trimming took 1 base from V and 1 from J, leaving 31 bases between them. The CDR3 extends over 22 amino acids. The germline CDR1 and CDR2 sequences are TSWWSYY and QGS. DNA of the CDR3: TGTGCTCTTGGGGAACCCCATCATAGGCCGGGGACTTGGGATCGATGCACCGATAAACTCATCTTT. This sequence encodes CALGEPHHRPGTWDRCTDKLIF.

This clone was counted between two and nine times. The TCRdb protein, from a much larger clone, departs from this DNA's translation at residue 15, likely by read error; the protein shown derives from the DNA. As DNA, the CDR3 is TGTGCCTTCCCGGGACTTCCTACTAATGGGGGATCAGCCGATGAACTCATCTTT. Protein sequence: CAFPGLPTNGGSADELIF. The gene calls are TRDV3 and TRDJ1; D may match TRDD2 or TRDD3 (8 bases each). This CDR3 contains 18 residues. Germline V gives CDR1 TVYSNPD, CDR2 GDNSRS (reference sequence).

Only a few counts were recorded for this clone. The V gene is TRDV1, the J gene TRDJ1, with 8 bases matching TRDD3. TCRdb offers no J gene call, so here the DNA was matched to germline to obtain one. This CDR3 spans 19 amino acids. The germline V gene encodes CDR1 TSWWSYY and CDR2 QGS. After removal of 1 base from V and 0 bases from J, the junction contained 13 bases not matched to a gene. The CDR3 nucleotides are TGTGCTCTTGGGGAACAGATCGTACTGGGGGCCTCGTACACCGATAAACTCATCTTT. The encoded protein is CALGEQIVLGASYTDKLIF.

This clone has more than one count but fewer than ten. The protein TCRdb gives is from a much larger clone and does not agree with this DNA's translation at residue 15, likely a read error; the protein shown here comes from the DNA. No J gene was called, and the V gene is TRDV3; the table gives TRDD3 as D, unverified against the DNA. The germline gives CDR1 TVYSNPD, CDR2 GDNSRS (reference sequence). This CDR3 spans 17 amino acids. The CDR3 coding sequence is TGTGCCTTTAACCTAGGTACGTACAGTACTGGTCGCGATAAACCCATCTTT. Translated: CAFNLGTYSTGRDKPIF.

This clone was seen at least ten times. TCRdb shows a much larger clone's protein in place of this DNA's translation, and the two differ at residue 11, likely through a read error; the protein shown is translated from the DNA. This chain joins TRDV2 and TRDJ1; D is uncertain. Because TCRdb records no J gene, it was assigned here through a match of the DNA to germline. The CDR3 spans 15 residues. Germline CDR1 reads GEAIGNYY; CDR2 reads EKD. The CDR3 region has the DNA TGTGCCTGTGACACCGTCCAGCGTAACACCGGTAAACTCATCTTT. It is translated as CACDTVQRNTGKLIF.

Note on this clone: TCRdb's protein for this DNA is that of a much larger clone and differs from the translation at residue 17, likely a read error; the protein shown is the DNA translation. The chain carries TRDV1 and TRDJ1, with TRDD3 matching over 12 bases. No J segment appears in TCRdb, so it was assigned here by matching the sequence to germline. V lost 1 base and J lost 1; bases outside the gene matches: 22. Germline assignment: CDR1 TSWWSYY and CDR2 QGS. There are 23 residues in the CDR3. CDR3 nucleotide sequence: TGTGCTCTTGGGGAACGGACCCCGCCTTCGTCTGGGGGATACGCTCCCTGCACCGATAAACTCATCTTT. Residues: CALGERTPPSSGGYAPCTDKLIF.

Regarding this clone: The TCRdb record carries a much larger clone's protein, which differs from this DNA's translation at residue 8; a read error is the likely cause, and the protein listed here is the DNA translation. J is TRDJ1 and V is TRDV1; D possibly corresponds to TRDD3 (6 bases). TCRdb gives no J gene; it was assigned here by matching the DNA to germline. Trimming stripped 5 bases from V and 10 bases from J, with 41 bases between. Germline lookup yields CDR1 TSWWSYY and CDR2 QGS. The CDR3 runs to 21 residues. The chain's CDR3 is CALGRFLSGLGMPHQHIGLIF. Here the CDR3 DNA reads TGTGCTCTTGGGAGGTTTCTCTCAGGGCTGGGGATGCCCCATCAGCATATCGGACTCATCTTT.

Many counts were recorded for this clone. TCRdb has a much larger clone's protein, which differs at residue 12 from the translation of this DNA, likely because of a read error; what is shown is the protein translated from the DNA. V is TRDV2 and J is TRDJ1, with D hard to call. CDR3 length equals 15 residues. CDR1 GEAIGNYY and CDR2 EKD come from the germline V gene. The CDR3 region has the DNA TGTGCCTGTGACACCGTGTCCTCCCACACCGATAGACTCATCTTT. Encoded protein: CACDTVSSHTDRLIF.

Comments on this clone: The protein given by TCRdb reflects a much larger clone and differs at residue 5 from this DNA's translation, likely from a read error; the protein shown is the DNA's translation. The chain has TRDV1 and TRDJ1; 8 bases align to TRDD3. Here the J gene came from matching the DNA to germline, since TCRdb omits it. The V gene end was trimmed by 3 bases and the J gene end by 0 bases; junction bases not matched to a gene: 18. Germline V CDR1 and CDR2: TSWWSYY, QGS. The CDR3 loop spans 20 amino acids. The CDR3 spells CALGEILLPGYASYTDKLIF. The CDR3 coding sequence is TGTGCTCTTGGGGAGATTCTCCTCCCGGGATACGCCTCCTACACCGATAAACTCATCTTT.

Remarks on this clone: The TCRdb record carries a much larger clone's protein, which differs from this DNA's translation at residue 7; a read error is the likely cause, and the protein listed here is the DNA translation. V is TRDV1 and J is TRDJ1; TRDD3 aligns across 11 bases. The J gene was missing in TCRdb and was found by matching the end of the DNA to germline. J was trimmed by 4 bases and V by 4 bases; bases with no gene match: 20. Per the germline V gene, CDR1 is TSWWSYY and CDR2 is QGS. This CDR3 has 20 residues. DNA of the CDR3: TGTGCTCTTGGGGGAGCCCTCCTGGGGGATACAACGAGGCGGGTCGATAAACTCATCTTT. Translated: CALGGALLGDTTRRVDKLIF.

Note on this clone: The protein TCRdb gives is from a much larger clone and does not agree with this DNA's translation at residue 4, likely a read error; the protein shown here comes from the DNA. This rearrangement joins TRDV3 to TRDJ1; 13 bases fit TRDD3. No J gene is reported in TCRdb; it was inferred here by comparing the DNA with germline. Looked up from germline, CDR1 is TVYSNPD and CDR2 is GDNSRS (reference sequence). CDR3 length equals 17 residues. Trimming cost V 3 bases and J 7 bases; bases outside gene matches: 17. CDR3 nucleotide sequence: TGTGCCTTCCTCAGGCTACGTACTGGGGGATACGATGGTAAACTCATCTTT. Its translation: CAFLRLRTGGYDGKLIF. Variable domain in full (rest from reference TRDV3 and TRDJ1): CDKVTQSSPDQTVASGSEVVLLCTYDTVYSNPDLFWYRIRPDYSFQFVFYGDNSRSEGADFTQGRFSVKHILTQKAFHLVISPVRTEDSATYYCAFLRLRTGGYDGKLIFGKGTRVTVEP.

This clone was counted a few times. It differs at one base from a far larger clone, so likely a read error. It is unclear where the CDR3 begins or ends on the DNA, so no DNA is shown, and the CDR3 is as TCRdb lists it. Different DNA sequences within this sample yield the same CDR3. CDR3 sequence: CALGETKRPSFLLVGWGIRGLIF. The V gene is given as TRDV1, and no J gene call is available; the table gives TRDD3 as D, unverified against the DNA. The germline gives CDR1 TSWWSYY, CDR2 QGS. The CDR3 sequence runs 23 residues, both termini included.

As concerns this clone: TCRdb has a much larger clone's protein, which differs at residue 5 from the translation of this DNA, likely because of a read error; what is shown is the protein translated from the DNA. The chain employs TRDV3 and TRDJ1, with 7 bases fitting TRDD3. No J gene is reported in TCRdb; it was inferred here by comparing the DNA with germline. The CDR3 extends over 18 amino acids. Germline values: CDR1 TVYSNPD, CDR2 GDNSRS (reference sequence). The CDR3 DNA is TGTGCTTTCTCTGATCGCGACCGTGGGGGAAGAGGGGGCGATAAACTCATCTTT. Its protein is CAFSDRDRGGRGGDKLIF. The full variable domain, completed using reference TRDV3 and TRDJ1, is CDKVTQSSPDQTVASGSEVVLLCTYDTVYSNPDLFWYRIRPDYSFQFVFYGDNSRSEGADFTQGRFSVKHILTQKAFHLVISPVRTEDSATYYCAFSDRDRGGRGGDKLIFGKGTRVTVEP.

This clone was counted a few times. The protein TCRdb lists belongs to a much larger clone and differs from this DNA's translation at residues 8 and 20, which points to a read error; the protein shown is made from the DNA. The J gene is TRDJ1, the V gene TRDV1, with TRDD3 identical over 8 bases. Germline values: CDR1 TSWWSYY, CDR2 QGS. The CDR3 length is 26 residues. With 2 bases clipped from V and 1 base from J, the junction kept 36 bases outside the gene matches. The DNA for the CDR3 is TGTGCTCTTGGGGAAGGGGTCTTTCCTAATTGGTTCATTAGTCCGCTGGGGGACCGGTGCACCGATAAACTCATCTTT. It translates to CALGEGVFPNWFISPLGDRCTDKLIF.

In this sample, this clone turned up many times. For this DNA, TCRdb reports the protein of a much larger clone, which diverges at residue 13, most likely from a read error; the protein presented here is translated directly from the DNA. The rearrangement joins TRDV3 to TRDJ1; 9 nucleotides match TRDD3. Here the J gene came from matching the DNA to germline, since TCRdb omits it. The CDR3 consists of 17 residues. CDR1 and CDR2 from the germline V gene are TVYSNPD and GDNSRS (reference sequence). CDR3 bases: TGTGCTCAAAGGTTAAGGACTGGGGGACCCTACACCGGTAAACTCATCTTT. Translation gives CAQRLRTGGPYTGKLIF.

This clone has a handful of counts. The amino acid sequence in TCRdb belongs to a much larger clone and departs from this DNA's translation at residue 13, likely a sequencing read error; the sequence shown is translated from the DNA. The J gene is TRDJ1, the V gene TRDV1; D perhaps matches TRDD2 (7 bases). As TCRdb names no J gene, one was assigned here on the basis of a DNA match to germline. The CDR3 has 23 amino acids. Trimming pared 3 bases from V and 4 bases from J, leaving 39 bases between. From germline, CDR1 is TSWWSYY and CDR2 QGS. The CDR3: CALGDTLQFSYVLGIVTYDKLIF. In DNA, the CDR3 is TGTGCTCTTGGGGACACCTTACAGTTTTCCTACGTCCTGGGGATCGTAACTTACGATAAACTCATCTTT.

This clone was observed many times. A read error is the likely source, as a far larger clone sits one nucleotide away. The identical CDR3 is also encoded by other nucleotide sequences in the sample. The chain employs TRDV1 and TRDJ1, with TRDD3 matching 13 bases. The J gene comes from matching the DNA to germline here; TCRdb lacks it. The trim removed 3 bases at V and 3 bases at J, leaving 16 bases unmatched. CDR3 length: 20 amino acids. Per germline, CDR1 TSWWSYY and CDR2 QGS. The DNA of the CDR3 is TGTGCTCTTGGGGACGCATTCCCCTACTGGGGGATACGGGGGGCCGATAAACTCATCTTT. Its translation is CALGDAFPYWGIRGADKLIF.